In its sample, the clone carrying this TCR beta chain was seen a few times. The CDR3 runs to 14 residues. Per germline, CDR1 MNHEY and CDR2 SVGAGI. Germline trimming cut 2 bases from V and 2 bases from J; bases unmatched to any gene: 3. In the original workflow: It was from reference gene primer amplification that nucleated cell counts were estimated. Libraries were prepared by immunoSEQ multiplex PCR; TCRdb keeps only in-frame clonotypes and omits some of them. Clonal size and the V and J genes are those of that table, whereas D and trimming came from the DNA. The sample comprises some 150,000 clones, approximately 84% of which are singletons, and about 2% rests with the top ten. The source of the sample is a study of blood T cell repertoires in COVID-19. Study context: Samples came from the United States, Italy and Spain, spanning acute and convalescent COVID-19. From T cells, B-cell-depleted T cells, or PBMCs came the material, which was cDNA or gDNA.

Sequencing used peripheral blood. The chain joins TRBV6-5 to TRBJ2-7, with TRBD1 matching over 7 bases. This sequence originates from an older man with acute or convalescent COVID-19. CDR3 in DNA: TGTGCCAGCAGTTACAGAGGGGGCCCCTACGAGCAGTACTTC. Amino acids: CASSYRGGPYEQYF.